This T cell receptor (beta chain) was recovered during a study of cytotoxic CD8 clonotypes in ibrutinib-treated CLL. Sequenced by immunoSEQ multiplex PCR; TCRdb stores in-frame clones only, minus some. The sample gives some 130,000 clones, about 80% of which show up once; 4.5% to 6.5% is in the top ten. The material sequenced was PBMCs, taken after 24 months of ibrutinib treatment. This sequence was found in a human donor with chronic lymphocytic leukemia.

This CDR3 is CAISVRDNYEQYF. DNA of the CDR3: TGTGCCATCAGCGTCCGGGACAACTACGAGCAGTACTTC. The chain couples TRBV10-3 to TRBJ2-7; possibly TRBD1 for D (6 bases). CDR3 size: 13 residues. The V and J ends lost 6 bases and 3 bases respectively, with 12 bases between them. Germline V lookup: CDR1 ENHRY, CDR2 SYGVKD.